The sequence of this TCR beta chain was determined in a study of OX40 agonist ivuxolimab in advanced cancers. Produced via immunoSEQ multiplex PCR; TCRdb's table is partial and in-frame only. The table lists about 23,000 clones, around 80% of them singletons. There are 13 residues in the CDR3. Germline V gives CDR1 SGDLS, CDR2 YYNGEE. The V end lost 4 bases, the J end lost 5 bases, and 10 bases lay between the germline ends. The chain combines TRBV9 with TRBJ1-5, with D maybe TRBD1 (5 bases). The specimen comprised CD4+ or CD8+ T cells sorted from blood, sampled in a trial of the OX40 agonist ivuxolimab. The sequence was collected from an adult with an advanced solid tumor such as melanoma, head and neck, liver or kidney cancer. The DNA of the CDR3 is TGTGCCAGCAGCCCCGGGGGGGATCAGCCCCAGCATTTT. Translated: CASSPGGDQPQHF.